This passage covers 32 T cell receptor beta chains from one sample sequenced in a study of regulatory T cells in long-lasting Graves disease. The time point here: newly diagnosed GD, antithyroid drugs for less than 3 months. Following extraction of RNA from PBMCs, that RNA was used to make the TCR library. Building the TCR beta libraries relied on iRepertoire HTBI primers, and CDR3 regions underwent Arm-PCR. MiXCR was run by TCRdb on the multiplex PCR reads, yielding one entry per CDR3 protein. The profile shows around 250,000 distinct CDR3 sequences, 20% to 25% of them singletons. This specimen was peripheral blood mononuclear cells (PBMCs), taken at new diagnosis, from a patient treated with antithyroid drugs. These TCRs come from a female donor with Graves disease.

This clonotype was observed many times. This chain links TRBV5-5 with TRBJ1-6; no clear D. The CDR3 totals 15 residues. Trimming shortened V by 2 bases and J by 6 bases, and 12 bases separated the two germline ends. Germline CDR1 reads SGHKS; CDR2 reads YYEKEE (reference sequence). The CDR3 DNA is TGTGCCAGCAGCTTAGGCCAAGTGATTAATTCACCCCTCCACTTT. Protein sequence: CASSLGQVINSPLHF.

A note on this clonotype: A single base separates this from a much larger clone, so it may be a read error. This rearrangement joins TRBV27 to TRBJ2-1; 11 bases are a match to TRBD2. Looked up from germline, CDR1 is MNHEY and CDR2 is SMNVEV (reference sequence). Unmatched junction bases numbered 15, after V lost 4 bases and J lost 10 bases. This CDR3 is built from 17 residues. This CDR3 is CASSSPSTSGGRYEQFF. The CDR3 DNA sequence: TGTGCCAGCAGTTCGCCTTCTACTAGCGGGGGAAGATACGAGCAGTTCTTC.

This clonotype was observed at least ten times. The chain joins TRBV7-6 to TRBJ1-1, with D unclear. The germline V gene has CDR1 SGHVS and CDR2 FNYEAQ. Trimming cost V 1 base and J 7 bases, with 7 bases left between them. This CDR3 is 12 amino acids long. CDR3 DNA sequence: TGTGCCAGCAGCTTAGGACATGGTGAAGCTTTCTTT. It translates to CASSLGHGEAFF. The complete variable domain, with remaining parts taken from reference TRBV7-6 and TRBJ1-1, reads GAGVSQSPRYKVTKRGQDVALRCDPISGHVSLYWYRQALGQGPEFLTYFNYEAQQDKSGLPNDRFSAERPEGSISTLTIQRTEQRDSAMYRCASSLGHGEAFFGQGTRLTVV.

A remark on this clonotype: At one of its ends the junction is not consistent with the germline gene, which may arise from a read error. CDR3 sequence: CASSPRRGGNQPQHF. CDR3 in DNA: TGTGCCAGCAGTCCCCGAAGGGGAGGCAATCAGCCCCAGCATTTT. This chain joins TRBV10-3 and TRBJ1-5; TRBD1 might be the D (5 bases). This CDR3 contains 15 residues. CDR1 and CDR2 (germline): ENHRY, SYGVKD.

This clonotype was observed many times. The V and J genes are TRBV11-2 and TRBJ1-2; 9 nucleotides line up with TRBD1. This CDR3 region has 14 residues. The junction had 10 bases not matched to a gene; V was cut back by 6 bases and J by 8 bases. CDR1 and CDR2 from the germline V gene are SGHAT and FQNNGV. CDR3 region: CASRQPGTGYGYTF. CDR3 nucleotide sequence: TGTGCCAGCAGACAACCCGGGACAGGGTACGGCTACACCTTC.

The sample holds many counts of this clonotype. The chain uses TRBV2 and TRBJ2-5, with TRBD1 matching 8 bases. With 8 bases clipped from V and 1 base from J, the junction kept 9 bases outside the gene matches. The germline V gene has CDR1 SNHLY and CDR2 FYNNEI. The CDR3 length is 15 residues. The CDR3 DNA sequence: TGTGCCAGCGGGTCGGACAGGGCCCTCCAAGAGACCCAGTACTTC. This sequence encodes CASGSDRALQETQYF.

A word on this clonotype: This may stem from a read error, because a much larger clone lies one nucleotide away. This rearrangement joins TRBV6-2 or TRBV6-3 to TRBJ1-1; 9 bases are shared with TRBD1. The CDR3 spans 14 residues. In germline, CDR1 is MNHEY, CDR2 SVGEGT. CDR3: CVSSYSGQGTEAFF. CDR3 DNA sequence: TGTGTCAGCAGTTACTCGGGACAGGGCACTGAAGCTTTCTTT.

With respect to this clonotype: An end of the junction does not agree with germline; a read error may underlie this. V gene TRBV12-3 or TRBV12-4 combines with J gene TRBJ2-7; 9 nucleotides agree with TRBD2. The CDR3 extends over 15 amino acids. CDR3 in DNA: TGTGTCAGCAGTTTAAGTAGCGGGAGAATCTACGAGCAGTACTTC. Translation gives CVSSLSSGRIYEQYF.

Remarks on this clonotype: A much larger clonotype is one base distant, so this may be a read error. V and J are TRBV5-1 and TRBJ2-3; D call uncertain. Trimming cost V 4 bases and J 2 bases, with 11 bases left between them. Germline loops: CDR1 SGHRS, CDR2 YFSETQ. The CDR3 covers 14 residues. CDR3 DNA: TGCGCCAGCAGCCCAGGTCCCCCCACAGATACGCAGTATTTT. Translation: CASSPGPPTDTQYF.

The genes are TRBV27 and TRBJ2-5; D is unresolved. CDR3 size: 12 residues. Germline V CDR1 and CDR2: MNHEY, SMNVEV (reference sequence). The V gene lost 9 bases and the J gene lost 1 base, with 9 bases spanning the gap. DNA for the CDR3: TGTGCCAGTTGGAGAAGCCAAGAGACCCAGTACTTC. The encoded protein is CASWRSQETQYF.

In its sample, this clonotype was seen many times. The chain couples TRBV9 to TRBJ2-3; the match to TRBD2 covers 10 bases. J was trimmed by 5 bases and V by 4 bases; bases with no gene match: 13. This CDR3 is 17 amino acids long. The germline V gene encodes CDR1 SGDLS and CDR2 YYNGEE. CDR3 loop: CASSPRGGASGGDTQYF. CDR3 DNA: TGTGCCAGCAGCCCACGAGGAGGGGCTAGCGGGGGAGATACGCAGTATTTT. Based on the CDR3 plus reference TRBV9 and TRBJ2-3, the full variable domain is DSGVTQTPKHLITATGQRVTLRCSPRSGDLSVYWYQQSLDQGLQFLIQYYNGEERAKGNILERFSAQQFPDLHSELNLSSLELGDSALYFCASSPRGGASGGDTQYFGPGTRLTVL.

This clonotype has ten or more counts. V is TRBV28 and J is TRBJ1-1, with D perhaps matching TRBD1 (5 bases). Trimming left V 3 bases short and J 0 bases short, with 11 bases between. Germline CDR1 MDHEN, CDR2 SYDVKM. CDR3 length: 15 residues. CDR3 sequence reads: CASSLRGALNTEAFF. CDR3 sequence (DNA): TGTGCCAGCAGTTTGAGAGGGGCCCTGAACACTGAAGCTTTCTTT.

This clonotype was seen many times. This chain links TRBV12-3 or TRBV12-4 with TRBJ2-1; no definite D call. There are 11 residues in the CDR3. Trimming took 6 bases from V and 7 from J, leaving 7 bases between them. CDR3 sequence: CASSKANEQFF. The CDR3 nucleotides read TGTGCCAGCAGCAAAGCTAATGAGCAGTTCTTC.

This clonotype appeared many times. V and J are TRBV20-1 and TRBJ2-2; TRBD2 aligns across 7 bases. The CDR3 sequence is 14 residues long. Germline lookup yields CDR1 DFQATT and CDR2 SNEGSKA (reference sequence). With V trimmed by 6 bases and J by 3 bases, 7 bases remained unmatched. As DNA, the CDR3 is TGCAGTGCCCCCTGGGGGGGAGACACCGGGGAGCTGTTTTTT. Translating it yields CSAPWGGDTGELFF.

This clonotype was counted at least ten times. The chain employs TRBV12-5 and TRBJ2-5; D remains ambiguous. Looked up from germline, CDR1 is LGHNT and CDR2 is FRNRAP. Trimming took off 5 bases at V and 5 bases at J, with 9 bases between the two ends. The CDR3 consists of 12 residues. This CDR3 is CASGVEGETQYF. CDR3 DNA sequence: TGTGCTAGTGGTGTGGAAGGGGAGACCCAGTACTTC.

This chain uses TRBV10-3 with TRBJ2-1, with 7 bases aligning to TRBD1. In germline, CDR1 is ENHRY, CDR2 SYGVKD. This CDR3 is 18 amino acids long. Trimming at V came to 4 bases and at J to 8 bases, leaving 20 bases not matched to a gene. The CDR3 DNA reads TGTGCCATCAGTGGCGGACAGGAGACTTATAGCGCCCAGGATGAGCAGTTCTTC. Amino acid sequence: CAISGGQETYSAQDEQFF.

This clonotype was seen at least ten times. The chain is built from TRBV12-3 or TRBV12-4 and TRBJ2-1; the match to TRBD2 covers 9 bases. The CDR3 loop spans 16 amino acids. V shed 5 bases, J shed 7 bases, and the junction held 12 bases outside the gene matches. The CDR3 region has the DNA TGTGCCAGCAGTCCCTTAGCGGGAGTTAGGGTTAATGAGCAGTTCTTC. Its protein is CASSPLAGVRVNEQFF.

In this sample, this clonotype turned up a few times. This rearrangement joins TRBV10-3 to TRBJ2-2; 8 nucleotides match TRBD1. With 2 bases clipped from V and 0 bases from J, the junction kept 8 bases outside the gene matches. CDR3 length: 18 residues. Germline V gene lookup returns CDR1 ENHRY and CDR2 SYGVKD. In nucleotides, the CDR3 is TGTGCCATCAGTGAGGGCAGGGGGCTGGTTACGAACACCGGGGAGCTGTTTTTT. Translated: CAISEGRGLVTNTGELFF.

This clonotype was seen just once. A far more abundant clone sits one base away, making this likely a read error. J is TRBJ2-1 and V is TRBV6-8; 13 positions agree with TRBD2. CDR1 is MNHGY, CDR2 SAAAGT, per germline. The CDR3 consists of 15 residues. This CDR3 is CVSLHGLAGASAQFF. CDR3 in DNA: TGTGTCAGCCTCCATGGACTAGCGGGGGCCTCGGCGCAGTTCTTC.

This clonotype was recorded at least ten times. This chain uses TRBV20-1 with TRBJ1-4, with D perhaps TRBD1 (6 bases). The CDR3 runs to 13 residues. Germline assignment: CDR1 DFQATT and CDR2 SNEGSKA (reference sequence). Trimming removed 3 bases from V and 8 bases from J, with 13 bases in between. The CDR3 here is CSASYRVGEKLFF. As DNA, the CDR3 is TGCAGTGCTAGTTACAGGGTTGGAGAAAAACTGTTTTTT.

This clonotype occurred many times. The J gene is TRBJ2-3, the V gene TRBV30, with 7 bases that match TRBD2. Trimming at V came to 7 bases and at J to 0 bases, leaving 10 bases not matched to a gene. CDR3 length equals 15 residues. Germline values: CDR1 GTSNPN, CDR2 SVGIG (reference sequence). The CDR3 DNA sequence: TGTGCCTACACCCCCGGTAGCGGGAGCACAGATACGCAGTATTTT. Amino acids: CAYTPGSGSTDTQYF.

DNA for the CDR3: TGTGCCAGCACCTACTCCCATACGCAGTATTTT. The encoded protein is CASTYSHTQYF. The rearrangement joins TRBV6-5 to TRBJ2-3; D is ambiguous. Germline CDR1 reads MNHEY; CDR2 reads SVGAGI. The CDR3 extends over 11 amino acids. V lost 7 bases and J lost 7, with 9 bases in between.

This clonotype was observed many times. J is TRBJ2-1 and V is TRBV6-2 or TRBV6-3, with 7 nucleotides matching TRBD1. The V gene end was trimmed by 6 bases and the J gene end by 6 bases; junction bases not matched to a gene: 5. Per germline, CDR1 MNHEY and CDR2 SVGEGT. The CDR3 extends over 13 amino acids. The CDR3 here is CASSGTVRNEQFF. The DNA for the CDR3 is TGTGCCAGCAGCGGGACAGTCCGCAATGAGCAGTTCTTC.

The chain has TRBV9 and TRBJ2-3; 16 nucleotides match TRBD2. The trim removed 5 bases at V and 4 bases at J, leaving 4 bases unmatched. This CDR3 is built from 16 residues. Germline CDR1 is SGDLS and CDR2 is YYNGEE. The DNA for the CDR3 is TGTGCCAGCAGGAAGGGACTAGCGGGAGGGGCAGATACGCAGTATTTT. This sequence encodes CASRKGLAGGADTQYF.

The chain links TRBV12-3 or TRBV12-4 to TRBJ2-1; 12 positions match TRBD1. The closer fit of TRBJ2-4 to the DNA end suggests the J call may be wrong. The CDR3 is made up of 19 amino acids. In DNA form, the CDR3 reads TGTGCCAGCAGTCAAGCTCCCGGGACAGGGGGCGCCGGGAGAAACATTCAGTACTTC. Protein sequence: CASSQAPGTGGAGRNIQYF.

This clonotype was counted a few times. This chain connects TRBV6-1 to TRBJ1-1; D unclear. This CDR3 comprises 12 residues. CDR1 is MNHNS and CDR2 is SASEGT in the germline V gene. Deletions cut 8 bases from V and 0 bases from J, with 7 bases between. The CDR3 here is CASGRLNTEAFF. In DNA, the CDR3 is TGTGCCAGCGGTAGGTTGAACACTGAAGCTTTCTTT.

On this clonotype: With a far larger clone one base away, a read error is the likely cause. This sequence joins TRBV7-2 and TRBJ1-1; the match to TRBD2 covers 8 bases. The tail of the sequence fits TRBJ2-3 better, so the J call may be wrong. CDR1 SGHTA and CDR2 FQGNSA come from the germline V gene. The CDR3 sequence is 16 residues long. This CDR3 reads CASSMNTGGLSDTQYF. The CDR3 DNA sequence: TGTGCCAGCAGTATGAACACGGGGGGGTTGTCAGATACGCAGTATTTT.

CDR3 residues: CASSEVFNRMNTEAFF. For the CDR3, the DNA is TGTGCCAGCAGTGAAGTTTTCAACAGGATGAACACTGAAGCTTTCTTT. V usage is TRBV6-1 and J usage is TRBJ1-1, with D possibly TRBD1 on 5 matching bases. V gave up 1 base and J gave up 0 bases, with 12 bases separating them. The CDR3 spans 16 residues. Germline V lookup: CDR1 MNHNS, CDR2 SASEGT.

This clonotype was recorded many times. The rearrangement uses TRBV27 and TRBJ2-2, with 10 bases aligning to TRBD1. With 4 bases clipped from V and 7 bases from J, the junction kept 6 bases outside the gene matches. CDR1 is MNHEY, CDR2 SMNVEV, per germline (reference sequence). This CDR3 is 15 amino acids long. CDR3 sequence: CASSSWGQGNGELFF. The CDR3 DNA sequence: TGTGCCAGCAGTTCCTGGGGACAGGGGAACGGGGAGCTGTTTTTT.

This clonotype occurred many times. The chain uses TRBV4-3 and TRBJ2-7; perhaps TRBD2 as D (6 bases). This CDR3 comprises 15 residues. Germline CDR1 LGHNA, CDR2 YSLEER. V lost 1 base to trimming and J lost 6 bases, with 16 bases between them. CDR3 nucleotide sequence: TGCGCCAGCAGCCAAGCGGGACTCGGACGGGGCGAGCAGTACTTC. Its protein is CASSQAGLGRGEQYF.

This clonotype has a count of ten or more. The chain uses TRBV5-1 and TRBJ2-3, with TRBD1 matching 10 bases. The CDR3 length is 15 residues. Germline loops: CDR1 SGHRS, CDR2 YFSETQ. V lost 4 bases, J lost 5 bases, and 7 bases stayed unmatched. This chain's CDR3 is CASSRQGASGDTQYF. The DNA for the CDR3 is TGCGCCAGCAGCCGACAGGGGGCGAGTGGAGATACGCAGTATTTT.

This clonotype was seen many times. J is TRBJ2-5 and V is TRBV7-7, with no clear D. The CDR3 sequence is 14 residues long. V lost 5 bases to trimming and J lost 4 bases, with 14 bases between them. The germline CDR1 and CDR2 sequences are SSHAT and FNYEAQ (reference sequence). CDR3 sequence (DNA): TGTGCCAGCAGCGTCGGCACGTTCCCAGAGACCCAGTACTTC. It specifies CASSVGTFPETQYF.